This T cell receptor beta chain was recovered during a study of neurological immune-mediated disorders. TCRdb re-called the 5' RACE reads through MiXCR, storing one row per CDR3 protein. Here the sample spans about 46,000 distinct CDR3 sequences, approximately 2.8% being singletons. This clonotype was detected ten times or more. The CDR3 spans 13 residues. The V segment lost 4 bases and the J segment 9 bases; nucleotides outside the gene matches: 8. Germline V gene data show CDR1 as KGHSH and CDR2 as LQKENI. The genes are TRBV18 and TRBJ1-2; 7 nucleotides line up with TRBD1. The receptor's source is a woman in her 50s with multiple sclerosis. Sequencing was done on a sample of PBMCs. This CDR3 reads CASSQGALESYTF. CDR3 nucleotide sequence: TGTGCCAGCTCACAGGGGGCGCTTGAAAGCTACACCTTC.